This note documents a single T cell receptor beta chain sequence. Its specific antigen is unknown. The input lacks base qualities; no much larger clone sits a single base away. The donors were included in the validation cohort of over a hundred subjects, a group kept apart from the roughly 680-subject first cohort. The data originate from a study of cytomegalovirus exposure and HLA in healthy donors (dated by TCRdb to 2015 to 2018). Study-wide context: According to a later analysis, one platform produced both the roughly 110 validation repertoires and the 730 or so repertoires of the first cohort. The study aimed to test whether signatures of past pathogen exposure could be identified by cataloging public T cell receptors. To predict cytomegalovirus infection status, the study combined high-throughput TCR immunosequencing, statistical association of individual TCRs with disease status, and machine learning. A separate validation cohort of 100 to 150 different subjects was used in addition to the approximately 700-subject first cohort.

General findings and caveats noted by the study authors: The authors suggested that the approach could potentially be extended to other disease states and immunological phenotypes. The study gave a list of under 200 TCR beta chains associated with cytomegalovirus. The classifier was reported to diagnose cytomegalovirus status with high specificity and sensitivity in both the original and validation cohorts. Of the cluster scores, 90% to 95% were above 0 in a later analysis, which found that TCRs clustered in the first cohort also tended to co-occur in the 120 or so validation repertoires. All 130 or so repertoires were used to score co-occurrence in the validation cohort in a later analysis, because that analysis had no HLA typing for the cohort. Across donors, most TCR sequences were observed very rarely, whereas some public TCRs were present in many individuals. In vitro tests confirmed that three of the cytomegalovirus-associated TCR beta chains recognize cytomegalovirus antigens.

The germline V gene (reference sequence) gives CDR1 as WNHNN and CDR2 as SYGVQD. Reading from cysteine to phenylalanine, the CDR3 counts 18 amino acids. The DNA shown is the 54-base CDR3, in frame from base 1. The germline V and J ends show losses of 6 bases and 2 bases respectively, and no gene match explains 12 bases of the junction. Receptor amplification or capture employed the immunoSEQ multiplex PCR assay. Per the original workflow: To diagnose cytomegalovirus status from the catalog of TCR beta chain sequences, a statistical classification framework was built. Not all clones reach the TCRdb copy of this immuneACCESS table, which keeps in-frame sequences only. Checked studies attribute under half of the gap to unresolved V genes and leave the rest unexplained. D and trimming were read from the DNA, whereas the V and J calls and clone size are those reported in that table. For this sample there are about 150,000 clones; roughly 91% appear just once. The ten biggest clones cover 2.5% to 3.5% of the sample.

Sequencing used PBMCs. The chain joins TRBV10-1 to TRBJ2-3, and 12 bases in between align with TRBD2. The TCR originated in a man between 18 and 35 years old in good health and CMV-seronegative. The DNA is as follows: TGCGCCAGCAGCCCCGGACTCACTAGCGGGGGGACCACAGATACGCAGTATTTT. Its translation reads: CASSPGLTSGGTTDTQYF.